Each of the 17 T cell receptor beta chains below was sequenced from the same sample in a study of T cell repertoires in cytomegalovirus infection. TCRdb reprocessed the reads with MiXCR, giving one entry per CDR3 protein. The sample holds tens of thousands of distinct CDR3 sequences, roughly 20% seen once. For these TCRs, the target antigens are not known. Source material: PBMCs, sequenced either directly or after in vitro stimulation (not recorded which). These receptors all come from a human donor in good health (CMV status not recorded). Some clones in this sample may be carry-over from other donors' samples.

The table lists this clonotype with many counts. This chain uses TRBV7-2 with TRBJ2-5; D unclear. Between the trimmed V and J ends, which lost 5 bases and 4 bases, there was a span of 5 bases. From germline, CDR1 is SGHTA and CDR2 FQGNSA. The CDR3 is made up of 11 amino acids. CDR3: CASSPRETQYF. The CDR3 DNA is TGTGCCAGCAGCCCGAGAGAGACCCAGTACTTC.

This clonotype showed up many times. V gene TRBV18 combines with J gene TRBJ2-3, with 7 bases fitting TRBD2. The germline gives CDR1 KGHSH, CDR2 LQKENI. V lost 0 bases and J lost 6; bases outside the gene matches: 9. This CDR3 region has 16 residues. The CDR3 sequence is CASSPPSGKGRDTQYF. The CDR3 DNA sequence: TGTGCCAGCTCACCACCAAGCGGGAAAGGACGGGATACGCAGTATTTT.

J is TRBJ1-2 and V is TRBV6-5; tentative D call: TRBD1 (5 bases). This CDR3 region has 13 residues. Trimming took off 4 bases at V and 10 bases at J, with 16 bases between the two ends. The germline CDR1 and CDR2 sequences are MNHEY and SVGAGI. The CDR3 region is CASSSPGRNLYTF. CDR3 DNA: TGTGCCAGCAGTTCACCGGGACGGAACCTCTACACCTTC.

V usage is TRBV20-1 and J usage is TRBJ2-6; D is perhaps TRBD1 (6 bases). CDR1 DFQATT and CDR2 SNEGSKA come from the germline V gene (reference sequence). This CDR3 is 14 amino acids long. V shed 4 bases and J shed 1 base, with 8 bases lying between them. The CDR3 coding sequence is TGCAGTGCTAACAGGGCATCTGGGGCCAACGTCCTGACTTTC. Residues: CSANRASGANVLTF.

This clonotype was recorded many times. The chain joins TRBV7-6 to TRBJ2-5; 7 bases line up with TRBD1. Germline V gene data show CDR1 as SGHVS and CDR2 as FNYEAQ. This CDR3 contains 14 residues. Unmatched junction bases numbered 4, after V lost 2 bases and J lost 4 bases. CDR3 residues: CASSLTAGGETQYF. Here the CDR3 DNA reads TGTGCCAGCAGCTTAACGGCAGGGGGAGAGACCCAGTACTTC.

There are a few counts of this clonotype. The chain has TRBV7-9 and TRBJ1-1; D unresolved. CDR3 length: 12 residues. Germline CDR1 reads SEHNR; CDR2 reads FQNEAQ (reference sequence). The V and J ends lost 2 bases and 4 bases respectively, with 5 bases between them. In DNA form, the CDR3 reads TGTGCCAGCAGCTTATTTAGCACTGAAGCTTTCTTT. This gives the protein CASSLFSTEAFF.

The genes are TRBV12-3 or TRBV12-4 and TRBJ2-5; TRBD2 aligns across 11 bases. With 2 bases clipped from V and 4 bases from J, the junction kept 12 bases outside the gene matches. The CDR3 has 18 amino acids. CDR3 coding DNA: TGTGCCAGCAGTTTATTCGTTACTAGCGGGAGTATAACAGAGACCCAGTACTTC. Its translation: CASSLFVTSGSITETQYF.

The sample holds a few counts of this clonotype. This chain connects TRBV19 to TRBJ2-1, with 13 bases fitting TRBD2. In germline, CDR1 is LNHDA, CDR2 SQIVND (reference sequence). The CDR3 length is 21 residues. V shed 3 bases, J shed 0 bases, and the junction held 14 bases outside the gene matches. CDR3 in DNA: TGTGCCAGTAGTATTTCCCGCGTCGGGACTAGCGGGACGAGCTCCTACAATGAGCAGTTCTTC. Amino acids: CASSISRVGTSGTSSYNEQFF.

This clonotype came up many times. This chain uses TRBV4-1 with TRBJ1-6, with unresolved D. CDR3 length: 16 residues. Germline CDR1 and CDR2: MGHRA and YSYEKL. V was shortened by 5 bases and J by 0 bases, with 11 bases between the two germline ends. In DNA, the CDR3 is TGCGCCAGCAGCTCCCCGTTGAGCTCCTATAATTCACCCCTCCACTTT. Translated: CASSSPLSSYNSPLHF.

This clonotype was recorded a few times. The CDR3: CASSYSSSGRTQETQYF. The CDR3 DNA sequence: TGTGCCAGCAGTTACTCCTCTAGCGGGAGGACGCAAGAGACCCAGTACTTC. This sequence joins TRBV6-2 or TRBV6-3 and TRBJ2-5, with 11 bases aligning to TRBD2. V shed 0 bases and J 2 bases; nucleotides not matched to a gene: 5. CDR1 is MNHEY and CDR2 is SVGEGT in the germline V gene. The CDR3 spans 17 residues.

A note on this clonotype: With a much larger clone just one base away, this may be a read error. The chain links TRBV12-3 or TRBV12-4 to TRBJ1-1, with D unclear. V lost 4 bases, J lost 4 bases, and 10 bases lay in between. The CDR3 is 13 residues long. This CDR3 reads CASSSPLITEAFF. CDR3 sequence (DNA): TGTGCCAGCAGTTCCCCATTGATCACTGAAGCTTTCTTT.

The sample holds many counts of this clonotype. The chain employs TRBV7-7 and TRBJ2-5; tentative D call: TRBD1 (6 bases). Between the trimmed V and J ends, which lost 5 bases and 5 bases, there was a span of 12 bases. The length of the CDR3 is 13 residues. Germline-derived CDR1 and CDR2 are SSHAT and FNYEAQ (reference sequence). DNA for the CDR3: TGTGCCAGCAGCCCTACAGGGCGGGAGACCCAGTACTTC. Residues: CASSPTGRETQYF.

This rearrangement joins TRBV28 to TRBJ1-1; tentatively, D is TRBD1 (6 bases). CDR1 and CDR2 from the germline V gene are MDHEN and SYDVKM. The CDR3 runs to 14 residues. Trimming took 6 bases from V and 11 from J, leaving 22 bases between them. DNA of the CDR3: TGTGCCAGCAGCCGAGGACAGAGTAGGAATGTGGCTTTCTTT. This gives the protein CASSRGQSRNVAFF.

This rearrangement joins TRBV28 to TRBJ2-1; perhaps TRBD1 as D (5 bases). Germline CDR1 reads MDHEN; CDR2 reads SYDVKM. V was trimmed by 5 bases and J by 5 bases, leaving 10 bases between them. The CDR3 consists of 13 residues. The DNA for the CDR3 is TGTGCCAGCAGTAGGGGCCTTGACAATGAGCAGTTCTTC. Translation: CASSRGLDNEQFF. Supplemented by reference TRBV28 and TRBJ2-1, the full variable domain reads DVKVTQSSRYLVKRTGEKVFLECVQDMDHENMFWYRQDPGLGLRLIYFSYDVKMKEKGDIPEGYSVSREKKERFSLILESASTNQTSMYLCASSRGLDNEQFFGPGTRLTVL.

The chain carries TRBV4-3 and TRBJ1-2; tentative D call: TRBD1 (5 bases). Trimming removed 1 base at V and 8 bases at J, with 11 bases between. The germline CDR1 and CDR2 sequences are LGHNA and YSLEER. This CDR3 contains 13 residues. The CDR3 nucleotides read TGCGCCAGCAGCCAAGCACGTGGGGGAGGCTACACCTTC. This gives the protein CASSQARGGGYTF.

This clonotype was observed a handful of times. The chain recombines TRBV13 with TRBJ1-1; D gene uncertain. V was pared by 0 bases and J by 5 bases, with 10 bases between. The CDR3 is 14 residues long. CDR1 is PRHDT, CDR2 FYEKMQ, per germline (reference sequence). In DNA form, the CDR3 reads TGTGCCAGCAGCTTAGGCTCCGTGCTTACTGAAGCTTTCTTT. Translated: CASSLGSVLTEAFF. Filled out from reference TRBV13 and TRBJ1-1, the complete variable domain reads AAGVIQSPRHLIKEKRETATLKCYPIPRHDTVYWYQQGPGQDPQFLISFYEKMQSDKGSIPDRFSAQQFSDYHSELNMSSLELGDSALYFCASSLGSVLTEAFFGQGTRLTVV.

This chain connects TRBV6-1 to TRBJ2-5, with D unresolved. Trimming pared 6 bases from V and 5 bases from J, leaving 10 bases between. The CDR3 covers 12 residues. CDR1 is MNHNS and CDR2 is SASEGT in the germline V gene. The CDR3 coding sequence is TGTGCCAGCAGCACCCCCGGGGAGACCCAGTACTTC. Translated, it gives CASSTPGETQYF.